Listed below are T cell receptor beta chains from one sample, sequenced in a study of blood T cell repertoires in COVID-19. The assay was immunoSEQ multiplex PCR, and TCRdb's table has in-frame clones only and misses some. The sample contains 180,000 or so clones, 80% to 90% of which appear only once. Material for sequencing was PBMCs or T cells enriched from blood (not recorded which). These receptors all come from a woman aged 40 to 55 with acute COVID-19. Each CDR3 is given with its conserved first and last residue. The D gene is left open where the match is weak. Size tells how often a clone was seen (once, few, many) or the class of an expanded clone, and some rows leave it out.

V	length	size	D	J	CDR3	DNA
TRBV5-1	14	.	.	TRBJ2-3	CASSLGAYSDTQYF	TGCGCCAGCAGCTTGGGTGCGTATTCAGATACGCAGTATTTT
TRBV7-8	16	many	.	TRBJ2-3	CASSFRQRWNTDTQYF	TGTGCCAGCAGCTTTCGACAGCGCTGGAACACAGATACGCAGTATTTT
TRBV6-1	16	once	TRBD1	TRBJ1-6	CASSAPTGGNNSPLHF	TGTGCCAGCAGTGCTCCGACAGGGGGCAATAATTCACCCCTCCACTTT
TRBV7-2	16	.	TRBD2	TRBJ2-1	CASSPLWASGDNEQFF	TGTGCCAGCAGCCCCTTGTGGGCTAGCGGGGACAATGAGCAGTTCTTC
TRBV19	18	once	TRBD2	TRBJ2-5	CASSPPVGTSGRGETQYF	TGTGCCAGTAGCCCCCCGGTTGGGACTAGCGGGAGAGGAGAGACCCAGTACTTC
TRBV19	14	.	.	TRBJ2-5	CASSREGSKETQYF	TGTGCCAGTAGTCGGGAAGGCTCTAAAGAGACCCAGTACTTC
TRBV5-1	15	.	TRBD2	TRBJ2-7	CASSTTSGGTYEQYF	TGCGCCAGCAGCACGACTAGCGGGGGAACCTACGAGCAGTACTTC
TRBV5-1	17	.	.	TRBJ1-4	CASSLAGGGSSGEKLFF	TGCGCCAGCAGCTTGGCGGGAGGGGGATCGTCGGGTGAAAAACTGTTTTTT
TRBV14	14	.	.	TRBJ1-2	CASSQDEGTYGYTF	TGTGCCAGCAGCCAAGATGAGGGAACCTATGGCTACACCTTC
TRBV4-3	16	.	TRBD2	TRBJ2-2	CASSPARTSMSGELFF	TGCGCCAGCAGCCCGGCCCGGACTAGCATGTCCGGGGAGCTGTTTTTT
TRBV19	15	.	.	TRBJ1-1	CASRGGSAGATEAFF	TGTGCCAGTAGGGGTGGGTCGGCTGGGGCCACTGAAGCTTTCTTT
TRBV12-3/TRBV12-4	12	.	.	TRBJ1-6	CASSLLGQNLHF	TGTGCCAGCAGTTTACTTGGACAAAACCTCCACTTT
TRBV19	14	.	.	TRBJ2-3	CASSQRGATDTQYF	TGTGCCAGTAGTCAACGCGGGGCCACAGATACGCAGTATTTT
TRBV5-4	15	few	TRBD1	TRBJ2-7	CASSSWGQGTYEQYF	TGTGCCAGCAGCTCGTGGGGACAGGGGACCTACGAGCAGTACTTC
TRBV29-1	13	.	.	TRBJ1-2	CSVDVGQGASYTF	TGCAGCGTTGACGTTGGTCAAGGGGCTAGCTACACCTTC
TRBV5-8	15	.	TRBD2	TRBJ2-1	CASSRSGSLPNEQFF	TGTGCCAGCAGCCGAAGCGGGAGCCTCCCCAATGAGCAGTTCTTC
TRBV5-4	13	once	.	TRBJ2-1	CASSLDTYNEQFF	TGTGCCAGCAGCTTGGATACTTACAATGAGCAGTTCTTC
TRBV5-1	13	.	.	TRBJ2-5	CASSTGIEETQYF	TGCGCCAGCAGCACCGGGATCGAAGAGACCCAGTACTTC
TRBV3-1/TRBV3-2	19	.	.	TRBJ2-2	CASSQLGGYSGRNTGELFF	TGTGCCAGCAGCCAACTAGGAGGGTACTCAGGGCGGAACACCGGGGAGCTGTTTTTT
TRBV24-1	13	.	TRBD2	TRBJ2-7	CAPTSGWAYEQYF	TGTGCCCCGACTAGCGGTTGGGCCTACGAGCAGTACTTC
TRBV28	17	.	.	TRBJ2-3	CASRELRERVLSDTQYF	TGTGCCAGCAGGGAATTGCGCGAGAGGGTTTTATCAGATACGCAGTATTTT
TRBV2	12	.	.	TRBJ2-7	CASRQGLGEQYF	TGTGCCAGCAGACAGGGTCTCGGCGAGCAGTACTTC
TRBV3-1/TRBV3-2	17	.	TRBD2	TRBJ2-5	CASSQERGPSGQETQYF	TGTGCCAGCAGCCAAGAACGCGGGCCTAGCGGGCAAGAGACCCAGTACTTC
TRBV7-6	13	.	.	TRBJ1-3	CASSSSSGNTIYF	TGTGCCAGCAGCTCTTCCTCCGGAAACACCATATATTTT
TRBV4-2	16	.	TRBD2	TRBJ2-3	CASSNMFGGAADTQYF	TGTGCCAGCAGCAACATGTTCGGGGGGGCCGCAGATACGCAGTATTTT
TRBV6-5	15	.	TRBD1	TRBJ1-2	CASSSGGQGEFGYTF	TGTGCCAGCAGTTCCGGAGGACAGGGGGAGTTTGGCTACACCTTC
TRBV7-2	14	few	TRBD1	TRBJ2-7	CASSLSGDSYEQYF	TGTGCCAGCAGCTTATCCGGGGACAGCTACGAGCAGTACTTC
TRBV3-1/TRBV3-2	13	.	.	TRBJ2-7	CASSQGGLYEQYF	TGTGCCAGCAGCCAAGGGGGGCTCTACGAGCAGTACTTC
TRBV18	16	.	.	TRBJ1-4	CASSPRQLVGNEKLFF	TGTGCCAGCTCACCACGACAGCTTGTTGGTAATGAAAAACTGTTTTTT
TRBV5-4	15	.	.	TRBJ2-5	CASSLDLGAWETQYF	TGTGCCAGCAGCTTGGATTTGGGGGCTTGGGAGACCCAGTACTTC
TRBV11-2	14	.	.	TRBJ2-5	CASSSTGYEETQYF	TGTGCCAGCAGCTCTACAGGGTATGAAGAGACCCAGTACTTC
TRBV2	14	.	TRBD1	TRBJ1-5	CASRRTGVNQPQHF	TGTGCCAGCAGGAGGACAGGGGTTAATCAGCCCCAGCATTTT
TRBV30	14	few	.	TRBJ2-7	CAWSPGDGTYEQYF	TGTGCCTGGAGTCCGGGGGACGGAACCTACGAGCAGTACTTC
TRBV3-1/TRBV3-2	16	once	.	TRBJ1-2	CASSQGNRLSNYGYTF	TGTGCCAGCAGCCAAGGAAACAGATTAAGTAACTATGGCTACACCTTC
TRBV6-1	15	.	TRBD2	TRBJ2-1	CASSDTSGGGNEQFF	TGTGCCAGCAGTGACACTAGCGGGGGGGGTAATGAGCAGTTCTTC
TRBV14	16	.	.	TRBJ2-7	CASSRGTFPLFYEQYF	TGTGCCAGCAGCCGCGGGACTTTCCCCCTCTTCTACGAGCAGTACTTC
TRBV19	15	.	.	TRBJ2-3	CASSIAAGRTDTQYF	TGTGCCAGTAGTATAGCAGCAGGGCGTACAGATACGCAGTATTTT
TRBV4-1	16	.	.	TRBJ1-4	CASRHESGATNEKLFF	TGCGCCAGCAGGCATGAATCAGGGGCAACTAATGAAAAACTGTTTTTT
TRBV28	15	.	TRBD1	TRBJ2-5	CASSLSTGGMETQYF	TGTGCCAGCAGTTTAAGCACAGGGGGCATGGAGACCCAGTACTTC
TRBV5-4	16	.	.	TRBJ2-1	CASSLQGAVSAGAQFF	TGTGCCAGCAGCTTACAGGGGGCCGTTTCAGCGGGAGCGCAGTTCTTC
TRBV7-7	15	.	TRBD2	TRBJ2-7	CASSPFAGGREEQYF	TGTGCCAGCAGCCCCTTCGCGGGGGGGCGGGAAGAGCAGTACTTC
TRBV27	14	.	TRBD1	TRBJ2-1	CASNRDSSYNEQFF	TGTGCCAGCAACCGGGACAGCTCCTACAATGAGCAGTTCTTC
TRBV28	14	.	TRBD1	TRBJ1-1	CASSLDRGNTEAFF	TGTGCCAGCAGTTTGGACAGGGGGAACACTGAAGCTTTCTTT
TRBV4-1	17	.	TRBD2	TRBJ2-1	CASSLKMVSGGDHEQFF	TGCGCCAGCAGCCTCAAGATGGTAAGCGGGGGAGACCATGAGCAGTTCTTC